Following are 12 T cell receptor beta chains from one sample sequenced in a study of T cells expressing NK-cell markers. TCRdb re-called the 5' RACE reads and gives one entry per CDR3 protein, without DNA. Its table lists 350,000 to 500,000 distinct CDR3 sequences. The sample consisted of blood T cells: a sorted CD56 or NKG2C T cell subset, CD4+ or CD8+ T cells, or bulk PBMC T cells (not recorded which). These receptors were collected from a woman between 18 and 69 years old in good health.

The chain is built from TRBV11-2 and TRBJ2-1; with no DNA, the TCRdb D assignment of TRBD1 cannot be verified. The germline V gene encodes CDR1 SGHAT and CDR2 FQNNGV. The CDR3 extends over 16 amino acids. The CDR3 loop reads CASSPRTGSSYNEQFF.

The chain carries TRBV20-1 and TRBJ2-5. CDR3 size: 11 residues. The germline V gene encodes CDR1 DFQATT and CDR2 SNEGSKA (reference sequence). The CDR3 is CSGEYQETQYF.

This sequence joins TRBV30 and TRBJ2-3. There are 15 residues in the CDR3. From germline, CDR1 is GTSNPN and CDR2 SVGIG (reference sequence). This chain's CDR3 is CAWSIGDIVTDTQYF.

This chain links TRBV11-2 with TRBJ1-4. Germline loops: CDR1 SGHAT, CDR2 FQNNGV. CDR3 size: 15 residues. The CDR3 loop is CASSPHPATNEKLFF.

The rearrangement uses TRBV5-6 and TRBJ1-4. This CDR3 has 14 amino acids. Germline CDR1 is SGHDT and CDR2 is YYEEEE. CDR3 sequence reads: CASSLARGIEKLFF.

The CDR3 loop is CASSYSAGTGYNEQFF. The chain recombines TRBV6-5 with TRBJ2-1; absent DNA, TCRdb's TRBD1 call cannot be checked. Germline CDR1 is MNHEY and CDR2 is SVGAGI. This CDR3 has 16 amino acids.

V usage is TRBV6-4 and J usage is TRBJ2-1; checking the TCRdb D call of TRBD2 is not possible without DNA. The germline V gene has CDR1 MRHNA and CDR2 SNTAGT. This CDR3 comprises 15 residues. Here the CDR3 reads CASSDSGGGSNEQFF.

The J gene is TRBJ2-3, the V gene TRBV27; the TRBD2 assignment by TCRdb is unverifiable without DNA. This CDR3 spans 14 amino acids. CDR1 and CDR2 from the germline V gene are MNHEY and SMNVEV (reference sequence). The CDR3 reads CASGLAWNTDTQYF.

V and J are TRBV7-2 and TRBJ2-1; without DNA, the TCRdb call of TRBD2 cannot be checked. CDR1 and CDR2 (germline): SGHTA, FQGNSA. This CDR3 is 12 amino acids long. The CDR3 reads CASSLLVHEQFF.

This chain connects TRBV20-1 to TRBJ1-3; TCRdb's D call of TRBD1 is untestable without DNA. CDR3 length: 15 residues. Germline V gene lookup returns CDR1 DFQATT and CDR2 SNEGSKA (reference sequence). The CDR3 sequence is CSAARGQTSGNTIYF.

The rearrangement links TRBV7-3 to TRBJ2-1; TCRdb reports TRBD1, a call that lacks DNA to check it against. This CDR3 has 16 residues. Germline V CDR1 and CDR2: SGHTA, FQGTGA. This chain's CDR3 is CASSQEPGTGFNEQFF.

The chain recombines TRBV15 with TRBJ1-5. The CDR3 covers 15 residues. Germline CDR1 and CDR2: LNHNV and YYDKDF (reference sequence). The CDR3 spells CATSRARVYNQPQHF.